This T cell receptor beta chain was found in a study of cytotoxic CD8 clonotypes in ibrutinib-treated CLL. On the study more broadly: The patients comprised roughly 10 relapsed/refractory and roughly 15 treatment-naive cases, some 18 IGHV unmutated.

Only in-frame clones appear in the TCRdb table, and some are missing; sequencing was by immunoSEQ multiplex PCR. Of about 140,000 clones listed, about 80% were seen once; the top ten hold 28%. Germline V gives CDR1 MGHDK, CDR2 SYGVNS. Trimming pared 7 bases from V and 2 bases from J, leaving 10 bases between. The CDR3 loop spans 13 amino acids. Study findings and constraints: Few clonotypes were public, and these shrank or held steady under treatment. Baseline-level clonality went beyond age-matched healthy donors and moved in step with circulating CD8+ T-cell counts.

As for this clone: The antigen is not known.

V and J are TRBV25-1 and TRBJ2-3; the D is unclear. The TCR comes from a human donor with chronic lymphocytic leukemia. The sample here was PBMCs, taken after 12 months of ibrutinib treatment. This CDR3 is CASNAGYTDTQYF. CDR3 in DNA: TGTGCCAGCAACGCAGGATACACAGATACGCAGTATTTT.